The 7 T cell receptor beta chains below all came from one sample that was sequenced in a study of blood T cell repertoires in COVID-19. Data came from immunoSEQ multiplex PCR; TCRdb stores just in-frame clones and leaves some out. The sample yields about 250,000 clones, approximately 80% seen once. The sample comprised peripheral blood. The receptor source for this set is a man between 40 and 49 years old with acute or convalescent COVID-19.

This clone was seen more than once but under ten times. J is TRBJ2-2 and V is TRBV30, with D uncertain. Trimming shortened V by 2 bases and J by 5 bases, and 6 bases separated the two germline ends. Germline V gene sequence: CDR1 GTSNPN, CDR2 SVGIG (reference sequence). The CDR3 totals 12 residues. CDR3 coding DNA: TGTGCCTGGAGTAAGCCGACCGGGGAGCTGTTTTTT. Residues: CAWSKPTGELFF.

This clone was seen more than once but under ten times. This chain uses TRBV3-1 (or the pseudogene TRBV3-2) with TRBJ1-1; 7 positions match TRBD1. CDR3 size: 14 residues. CDR1 is LGHDT and CDR2 is YNNKEL in the germline V gene (reference sequence). J lost 11 bases, V lost 1 base, and 10 bases had no gene match. CDR3 bases: TGTGCCAGCAGCCAAGCAGGGGGACTCCCCAGGGCTTTCTTT. This codes for CASSQAGGLPRAFF.

Only a few counts were recorded for this clone. Other DNA sequences of this sample code for an identical CDR3. The V and J genes are TRBV7-3 and TRBJ1-1; D is possibly TRBD1 (6 bases). Germline assignment: CDR1 SGHTA and CDR2 FQGTGA. Trimming cost V 4 bases and J 3 bases, with 9 bases left between them. This CDR3 contains 13 residues. CDR3 nucleotide sequence: TGTGCCAGCAGCTCTACAGGGTACACTGAAGCTTTCTTT. It yields the protein CASSSTGYTEAFF.

CDR3 protein: CASSATMRELFF. CDR3 nucleotides: TGTGCCAGCAGCGCTACGATGCGGGAGCTGTTTTTT. The chain is built from TRBV6-2 or TRBV6-3 and TRBJ2-2; D remains ambiguous. Germline-derived CDR1 and CDR2 are MNHEY and SVGEGT. Trimming stripped 6 bases from V and 9 bases from J, with 11 bases between. The CDR3 totals 12 residues.

This chain links TRBV5-1 with TRBJ2-2, with 9 bases identical to TRBD1. This CDR3 spans 15 amino acids. V trimming: 4 bases; J trimming: 4 bases; junction bases outside the gene matches: 5. CDR1 is SGHRS, CDR2 YFSETQ, per germline. The CDR3 spells CASSDTGGATGELFF. In DNA, the CDR3 is TGCGCCAGCAGCGACACAGGGGGCGCCACCGGGGAGCTGTTTTTT.

This chain links TRBV5-1 with TRBJ2-3, with TRBD2 matching 9 bases. CDR1 and CDR2 (germline): SGHRS, YFSETQ. The CDR3 is 16 residues long. Unmatched junction bases numbered 9, after V lost 3 bases and J lost 4 bases. This CDR3 reads CASSWRGGEVADTQYF. The CDR3 region has the DNA TGCGCCAGCAGCTGGCGGGGGGGAGAGGTAGCAGATACGCAGTATTTT.

The gene calls are TRBV10-3 and TRBJ1-2; no definite D call. Deletions cut 10 bases from V and 3 bases from J, with 15 bases between. Germline V gene lookup returns CDR1 ENHRY and CDR2 SYGVKD. The CDR3 totals 13 residues. CDR3 coding DNA: TGTGCCACCATGGGCGGGCAAGACTATGGCTACACCTTC. This translates into CATMGGQDYGYTF.